The rows below give T cell receptor beta chains drawn from one sample of a study of shared clonotypes between healthy human individuals. TCRdb's copy holds only in-frame clones and misses some; the assay was immunoSEQ multiplex PCR. This table holds fewer than 500,000 clones, around 79% found once. The specimen was PBMCs. Receptors were obtained from a woman aged 40 to 50 in good health. Some clones in this sample may be carry-over from other donors' samples. The CDR3 runs from the conserved cysteine through the conserved F or W.

TRBV5-4 CASSLGDGAYEQYF
TRBV7-9 CASSLAGDTVTQYF
TRBV5-1 CASTVGRAPTDEQYF
TRBV14 CASSLQGTDTQYF
TRBV28 CASIQSGDGQPQHF
TRBV6-1 CASRSTFAGTEAFF
TRBV18 CASSPFETGVSYEQYF
TRBV27 CASSSPSYEQFF
TRBV27 CASSLGGGPLEQYF
TRBV11-2 CASSWTGSYEQYF
TRBV28 CASSNGQTLGDEQYF
TRBV28 CASSMSSGSIYEQYF
TRBV23-1 CSPPRSEPCNEQFF
TRBV4-1 CASSQEPTGWGEKLFF
TRBV11-1 CATGLPGANVLTF
TRBV25-1 CASSEGQGSGANVLTF
TRBV19 CASGNRKRGLTDTQYF
TRBV10-3 CAISLGRGWTGELFF
TRBV2 CASRDRRDRGYEQYF
TRBV11-2 CASSLERQDTQYF
TRBV19 CASNGGRVETQYF
TRBV9 CASSYTTGTNTEAFF
TRBV6-1 CASGEEGGGPYEQYF
TRBV5-1 CASTSTQGSYNEQFF
TRBV28 CASSGGTSLNEQFF
TRBV5-1 CASSFDSGRVETQYF
TRBV6-5 CASMRDRADTGELFF
TRBV7-2 CASSPSTDTQYF
TRBV28 CASSLILGGRTSYEQYF
TRBV18 CASSPSRQGDHSGNTIYF
TRBV18 CASSPHPPGPTTWGEQFF
TRBV14 CASSPRESYGYTF
TRBV6-5 CASSYSSSGSANEQFF
TRBV5-4 CASSRTGGAGANVLTF
TRBV28 CASSFELALAGGRGKNIQYF